A single sample is the source of the 3 T cell receptor beta chains below, sequenced in a study of shared T cell receptors in the human thymus. Method: immunoSEQ multiplex PCR; TCRdb's copy keeps in-frame clones and lacks some. Of more than 300,000 clones in the sample, roughly 94% were seen once. The sequencing input was thymocytes. The origin of the receptors is a human donor.

The V call is TRBV14, the J call TRBJ2-7; the match to TRBD2 covers 9 bases. Germline trimming cut 4 bases from V and 4 bases from J; bases unmatched to any gene: 14. Germline V gene lookup returns CDR1 SGHDN and CDR2 FVKESK. CDR3 length equals 17 residues. The CDR3: CASSPGTSRIPRYEQYF. The CDR3, as DNA: TGTGCCAGCAGCCCGGGGACTAGCAGGATCCCTAGATACGAGCAGTACTTC.

The J gene is TRBJ2-5, the V gene TRBV1; TRBD2 is the table's D call, not checked against the DNA. TRBV1 is designated a pseudogene. The CDR3 totals 18 residues. As DNA, the CDR3 is TGCACCAGCAGCCTCTGGGGACTAGCGGGAGAGGGGCAAGAGACCCAGTACTTC. This encodes CTSSLWGLAGEGQETQYF.

V is TRBV15 and J is TRBJ1-5; D is uncertain. Trimming stripped 0 bases from V and 0 bases from J, with 12 bases between. Germline V gene lookup returns CDR1 LNHNV and CDR2 YYDKDF (reference sequence). This CDR3 is built from 17 residues. The CDR3: CATSRDPPLYSNQPQHF. As DNA, the CDR3 is TGTGCCACCAGCAGAGATCCGCCCCTCTATAGCAATCAGCCCCAGCATTTT.